Below are 21 T cell receptor beta chains sequenced from a single sample in a study of CD8 T cells in Susac syndrome. Reverse transcription of about 0.45 to 1 ug RNA was carried out with random hexamers. Each CDR3 protein gets one entry after TCRdb re-called the immunoSEQ multiplex PCR reads with MiXCR. The sample holds under 150,000 distinct CDR3 sequences; 75% to 90% are singletons and the top ten take around 0.49%. Specimen: CD8+ T cells from PBMCs. The receptors shown here come from a human donor with multiple sclerosis.

The table lists this clonotype with a count of one. This sequence joins TRBV16 and TRBJ2-3; D uncertain. This CDR3 is 13 amino acids long. Germline V gene sequence: CDR1 KGHSY, CDR2 FQNENV. Trimming shortened V by 4 bases and J by 7 bases, and 12 bases separated the two germline ends. The chain's CDR3 is CASSRESSYTQYF. The CDR3 bases are TGTGCCAGCAGCCGAGAGTCAAGTTATACGCAGTATTTT.

J is TRBJ1-1 and V is TRBV27; D unresolved. The CDR3 is 14 residues long. Trimming stripped 2 bases from V and 8 bases from J, with 15 bases between. Per germline, CDR1 MNHEY and CDR2 SMNVEV (reference sequence). The CDR3 protein is CASSLEGNLREAFF. CDR3 nucleotide sequence: TGTGCCAGCAGTTTAGAAGGCAATCTGAGGGAAGCTTTCTTT.

A few counts support this clonotype. The CDR3 sequence: CASSAGETQYF. The DNA of the CDR3 is TGTGCCAGCAGTGCGGGGGAGACCCAGTACTTC. The gene calls are TRBV12-3 or TRBV12-4 and TRBJ2-5, with D perhaps matching TRBD2 (6 bases). V was pared by 5 bases and J by 5 bases, with 6 bases between. This CDR3 is built from 11 residues.

This chain uses TRBV5-1 with TRBJ1-1; D remains unclear. The V end was cut by 4 bases, the J end by 7 bases, with 17 bases between. The CDR3 has 14 amino acids. CDR1 and CDR2 from the germline V gene are SGHRS and YFSETQ. The CDR3 sequence is CASSPSLLGLEAFF. For the CDR3, the DNA is TGCGCCAGCAGCCCCTCGCTACTTGGGCTTGAAGCTTTCTTT.

The chain has TRBV5-4 and TRBJ2-7, with D possibly being TRBD1 or TRBD2 (5 bases each). The germline V gene has CDR1 SGHNT and CDR2 YYREEE (reference sequence). The CDR3 covers 15 residues. V was pared by 4 bases and J by 3 bases, with 17 bases between. CDR3 amino acids: CASSPSGERGYEQYF. As DNA, the CDR3 is TGTGCCAGCAGCCCCTCCGGGGAAAGGGGCTACGAGCAGTACTTC.

The gene calls are TRBV2 and TRBJ2-3; D possibly corresponds to TRBD2 (6 bases). The CDR3 consists of 13 residues. Trimming stripped 6 bases from V and 3 bases from J, with 10 bases between. From germline, CDR1 is SNHLY and CDR2 FYNNEI. The CDR3 reads CASRLLATDTQYF. CDR3 nucleotide sequence: TGTGCCAGCAGGTTACTAGCTACAGATACGCAGTATTTT.

This clonotype was observed a few times. This chain joins TRBV12-3 or TRBV12-4 and TRBJ1-2; 11 bases are shared with TRBD1. The CDR3 has 14 amino acids. Trimming at V came to 3 bases and at J to 4 bases, leaving 1 base not matched to a gene. DNA for the CDR3: TGTGCCAGCAGTTTCGGGACAGGGGGCTATGGCTACACCTTC. Its translation: CASSFGTGGYGYTF.

The gene calls are TRBV29-1 and TRBJ2-2, with no clear D. V was cut by 3 bases and J by 2 bases, with 7 bases left in between. From germline, CDR1 is SQVTM and CDR2 ANQGSEA. The CDR3 covers 13 residues. This CDR3 reads CSVDGGNTGELFF. The CDR3, as DNA: TGCAGCGTTGACGGCGGTAACACCGGGGAGCTGTTTTTT.

The V call is TRBV3-1, the J call TRBJ2-3; the D is unclear. V lost 5 bases to trimming and J lost 0 bases, with 9 bases between them. Germline V gene sequence: CDR1 LGHDT, CDR2 YNNKEL (reference sequence). The CDR3 consists of 14 residues. The CDR3 coding sequence is TGTGCCAGCAGCTCAGCCCTTAGCACAGATACGCAGTATTTT. Translation gives CASSSALSTDTQYF.

The J gene is TRBJ2-1, the V gene TRBV13, with 10 bases identical to TRBD2. CDR3 length equals 14 residues. Germline trimming cut 6 bases from V and 1 base from J; bases unmatched to any gene: 0. Germline CDR1 PRHDT, CDR2 FYEKMQ (reference sequence). CDR3 amino acids: CASRAGGSYNEQFF. The DNA of the CDR3 is TGTGCCAGCAGAGCGGGAGGGTCCTACAATGAGCAGTTCTTC.

This sequence joins TRBV9 and TRBJ2-5; TRBD2 is a possible D gene (6 bases). The V and J ends lost 0 bases and 1 base respectively, with 10 bases between them. This CDR3 contains 15 residues. From germline, CDR1 is SGDLS and CDR2 YYNGEE. The CDR3: CASSVVDSGQETQYF. The DNA for the CDR3 is TGTGCCAGCAGCGTAGTTGATAGCGGCCAAGAGACCCAGTACTTC.

V is TRBV7-2 and J is TRBJ1-5, with D possibly TRBD1 on 5 matching bases. Trimming shortened V by 3 bases and J by 4 bases, and 13 bases separated the two germline ends. The CDR3 runs 15 residues. The germline CDR1 and CDR2 sequences are SGHTA and FQGNSA. The CDR3 coding sequence is TGTGCCAGCAGCTTCGGACAAGGGTTTAATCAGCCCCAGCATTTT. Its translation: CASSFGQGFNQPQHF.

The gene calls are TRBV7-8 and TRBJ2-1, with 12 bases identical to TRBD2. Per the germline V gene, CDR1 is SGHVS and CDR2 is FQNEAQ. V lost 5 bases and J lost 5; bases outside the gene matches: 4. This CDR3 spans 15 amino acids. The CDR3 is CASSLLAGGHNEQFF. In nucleotides, the CDR3 is TGTGCCAGCAGCCTACTAGCGGGAGGACACAATGAGCAGTTCTTC.

V and J are TRBV7-2 and TRBJ2-1, with TRBD2 matching 13 bases. This CDR3 contains 18 residues. Germline trimming cut 5 bases from V and 4 bases from J; bases unmatched to any gene: 11. Germline assignment: CDR1 SGHTA and CDR2 FQGNSA. The CDR3 reads CASSDPRLAGGLYNEQFF. The DNA of the CDR3 is TGTGCCAGCAGCGACCCCCGACTAGCGGGAGGTCTATACAATGAGCAGTTCTTC. Based on the CDR3 plus reference TRBV7-2 and TRBJ2-1, the full variable domain is GAGVSQSPSNKVTEKGKDVELRCDPISGHTALYWYRQSLGQGLEFLIYFQGNSAPDKSGLPSDRFSAERTGGSVSTLTIQRTQQEDSAVYLCASSDPRLAGGLYNEQFFGPGTRLTVL.

The chain employs TRBV19 and TRBJ2-1; 11 nucleotides agree with TRBD2. CDR1 LNHDA and CDR2 SQIVND come from the germline V gene (reference sequence). The CDR3 consists of 15 residues. With 3 bases clipped from V and 7 bases from J, the junction kept 5 bases outside the gene matches. For the CDR3, the DNA is TGTGCCAGTAGTATTGGTAGCGGGAGGGCTAATGAGCAGTTCTTC. Its translation is CASSIGSGRANEQFF.

The chain couples TRBV6-2 or TRBV6-3 to TRBJ2-7; D ambiguous. Germline V gene sequence: CDR1 MNHEY, CDR2 SVGEGT. The CDR3 has 16 amino acids. V lost 3 bases and J lost 0, with 15 bases in between. The DNA of the CDR3 is TGTGCCAGCAGTTATCTTGGGCCGCCGAGCTCCTACGAGCAGTACGTC. Amino acid sequence: CASSYLGPPSSYEQYV.

This rearrangement joins TRBV6-1 to TRBJ1-2, with 8 bases aligning to TRBD1. CDR1 and CDR2 (germline): MNHNS, SASEGT. The V and J ends lost 7 bases and 4 bases, in that order; junction bases with no gene match: 14. The CDR3 contains 16 residues. CDR3 nucleotide sequence: TGTGCCAGCACCCCAATGACAGGGGAAGGAACCTATGGCTACACCTTC. Protein: CASTPMTGEGTYGYTF.

V gene TRBV4-1 combines with J gene TRBJ1-2; D is uncertain. CDR1 MGHRA and CDR2 YSYEKL come from the germline V gene. V lost 3 bases, J lost 4 bases, and 12 bases lay in between. The CDR3 sequence is 14 residues long. Here the CDR3 reads CASSQIDTAYGYTF. For the CDR3, the DNA is TGCGCCAGCAGCCAGATTGATACGGCCTATGGCTACACCTTC.

V gene TRBV20-1 combines with J gene TRBJ2-3, with TRBD2 identical over 10 bases. After removal of 5 bases from V and 2 bases from J, the junction contained 4 bases not matched to a gene. The germline gives CDR1 DFQATT, CDR2 SNEGSKA (reference sequence). The CDR3 runs to 14 residues. The CDR3 DNA sequence: TGCAGTGCTGGACTAGCGGACTTCACAGATACGCAGTATTTT. This gives the protein CSAGLADFTDTQYF.

This clonotype has just one count. The chain links TRBV7-9 to TRBJ2-5; D is possibly TRBD2 (6 bases). Germline V lookup: CDR1 SEHNR, CDR2 FQNEAQ (reference sequence). The CDR3 is 15 residues long. Trimming shortened V by 1 base and J by 5 bases, and 14 bases separated the two germline ends. The CDR3 here is CASSLGMGTEETQYF. CDR3 sequence (DNA): TGTGCCAGCAGCTTAGGTATGGGGACTGAGGAGACCCAGTACTTC.

V gene TRBV12-3 or TRBV12-4 combines with J gene TRBJ2-7, with 10 bases matching TRBD1. V shed 5 bases and J 3 bases; nucleotides not matched to a gene: 4. The CDR3 runs to 14 residues. The chain's CDR3 is CASSRTGGIYEQYF. In nucleotides, the CDR3 is TGTGCCAGCAGTCGGACAGGGGGGATCTACGAGCAGTACTTC.